Included here is one T cell receptor (beta chain) sequence, with context. The data are from a study of PD-1 blockade in classical Hodgkin lymphoma. Sequencing used immunoSEQ multiplex PCR; TCRdb keeps in-frame clones, though not all of them. The table records about 98,000 clones, 80% to 90% of them present only once. Trimming at V came to 8 bases and at J to 3 bases, leaving 1 base not matched to a gene. The CDR3 is 12 residues long. In germline, CDR1 is WSHSY, CDR2 SAAADI. Relapses following autologous stem cell transplantation were seen in all patients, with brentuximab vedotin exposure varying. The V gene is TRBV10-2, the J gene TRBJ1-1; 9 bases line up with TRBD1. The sample here was peripheral blood mononuclear cells (PBMCs), taken before the second cycle of nivolumab. The receptor was isolated from a human donor with classical Hodgkin lymphoma. As DNA, the CDR3 is TGCGCCAGCCGGACAGGGGACACTGAAGCTTTCTTT. Translating gives CASRTGDTEAFF.